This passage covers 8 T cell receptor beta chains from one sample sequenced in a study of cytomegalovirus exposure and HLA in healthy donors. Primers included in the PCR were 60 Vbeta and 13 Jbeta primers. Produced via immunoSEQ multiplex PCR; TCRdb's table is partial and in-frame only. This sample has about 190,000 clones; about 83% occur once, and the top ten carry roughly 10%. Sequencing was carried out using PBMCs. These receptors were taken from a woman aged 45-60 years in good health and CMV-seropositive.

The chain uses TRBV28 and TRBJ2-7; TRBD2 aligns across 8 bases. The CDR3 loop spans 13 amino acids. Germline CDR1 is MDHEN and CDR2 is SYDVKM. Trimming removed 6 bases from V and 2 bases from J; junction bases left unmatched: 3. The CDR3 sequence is CASRPGLAYEQYF. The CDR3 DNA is TGTGCCAGCAGACCGGGACTAGCCTACGAGCAGTACTTC.

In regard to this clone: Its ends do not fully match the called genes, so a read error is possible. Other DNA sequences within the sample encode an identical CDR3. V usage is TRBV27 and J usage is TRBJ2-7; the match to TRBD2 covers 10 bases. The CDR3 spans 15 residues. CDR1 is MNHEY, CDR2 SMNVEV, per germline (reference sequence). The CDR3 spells CASSLSGGFSYEQYF. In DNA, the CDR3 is TGTGCCAGCAGTCTTAGCGGGGGGTTCTCCTATGAGCAGTACTTC.

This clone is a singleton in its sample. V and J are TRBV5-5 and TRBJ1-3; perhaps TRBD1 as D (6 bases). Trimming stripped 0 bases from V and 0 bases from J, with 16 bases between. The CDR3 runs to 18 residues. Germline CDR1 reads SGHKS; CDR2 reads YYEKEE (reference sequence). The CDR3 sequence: CASSLAGQGSPSGNTIYF. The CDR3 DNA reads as TGTGCCAGCAGCTTGGCCGGGCAGGGGTCCCCCTCTGGAAACACCATATATTTT. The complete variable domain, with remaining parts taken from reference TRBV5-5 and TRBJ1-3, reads DAGVTQSPTHLIKTRGQQVTLRCSPISGHKSVSWYQQVLGQGPQFIFQYYEKEERGRGNFPDRFSARQFPNYSSELNVNALLLGDSALYLCASSLAGQGSPSGNTIYFGEGSWLTVV.

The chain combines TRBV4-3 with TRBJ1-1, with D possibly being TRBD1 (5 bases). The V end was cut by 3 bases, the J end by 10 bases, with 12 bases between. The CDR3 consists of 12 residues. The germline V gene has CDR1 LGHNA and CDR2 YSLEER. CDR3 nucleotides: TGCGCCAGCAGCCAGGGGCAGGGCCGAGCTTTCTTT. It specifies CASSQGQGRAFF.

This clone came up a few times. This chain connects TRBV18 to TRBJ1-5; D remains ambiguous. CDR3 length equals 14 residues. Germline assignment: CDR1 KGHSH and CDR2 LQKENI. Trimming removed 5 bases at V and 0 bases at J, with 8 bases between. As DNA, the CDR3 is TGTGCCAGCTCAGACACGAATAGCAATCAGCCCCAGCATTTT. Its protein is CASSDTNSNQPQHF.

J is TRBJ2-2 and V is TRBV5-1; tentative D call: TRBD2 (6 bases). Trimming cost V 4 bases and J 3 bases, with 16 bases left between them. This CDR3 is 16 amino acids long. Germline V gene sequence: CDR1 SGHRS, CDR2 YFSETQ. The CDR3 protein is CASSRDFQGYTGELFF. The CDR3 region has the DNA TGCGCCAGCAGCCGGGACTTCCAAGGGTACACCGGGGAGCTGTTTTTT.

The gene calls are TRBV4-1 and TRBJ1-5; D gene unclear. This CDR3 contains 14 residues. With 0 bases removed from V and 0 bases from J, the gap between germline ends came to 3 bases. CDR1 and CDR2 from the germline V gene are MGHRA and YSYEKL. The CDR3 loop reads CASSQDSSNQPQHF. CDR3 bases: TGCGCCAGCAGCCAAGATAGTAGCAATCAGCCCCAGCATTTT.

The CDR3 DNA sequence: TGTGCCAGCAGCTTGGGAGCGGGGGGGCACCAAGAGACCCAGTACTTC. It yields the protein CASSLGAGGHQETQYF. V gene TRBV5-8 combines with J gene TRBJ2-5; 10 positions match TRBD2. The CDR3 is 16 amino acids. Germline loops: CDR1 SGHTS, CDR2 YDEGEE. Trimming removed 0 bases from V and 0 bases from J; junction bases left unmatched: 2.